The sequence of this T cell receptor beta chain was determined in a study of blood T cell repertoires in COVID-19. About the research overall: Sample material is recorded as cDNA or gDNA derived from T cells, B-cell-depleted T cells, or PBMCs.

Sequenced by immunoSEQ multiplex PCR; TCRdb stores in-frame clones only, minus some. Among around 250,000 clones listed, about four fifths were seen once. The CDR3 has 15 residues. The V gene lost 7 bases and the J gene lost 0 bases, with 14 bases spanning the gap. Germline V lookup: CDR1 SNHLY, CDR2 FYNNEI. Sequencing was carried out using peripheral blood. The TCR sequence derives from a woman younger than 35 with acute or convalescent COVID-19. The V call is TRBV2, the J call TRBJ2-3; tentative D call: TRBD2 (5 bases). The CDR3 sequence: CASIMGSASTDTQYF. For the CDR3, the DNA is TGTGCCAGCATAATGGGTAGCGCTAGCACAGATACGCAGTATTTT.